A selection of T cell receptor beta chains follows, all from one sample in a study of blood T cells in healthy people across ages. TCRdb fed the 5' RACE reads into MiXCR, producing one record per CDR3 protein. The data contain approximately 780,000 distinct CDR3 sequences, roughly 25% of them singletons. The data were also submitted as part of a second study, on T cells of mothers and their children.

Sequencing was carried out using blood. The receptors were gathered from a boy aged 5-17 years in good health. Each CDR3 is given with its conserved first and last residue. The D gene is left open where the match is weak. Clone sizes are given selectively: once, few, many, or a class where the clone is expanded.

clone size,D gene,J gene,V gene,CDR3 DNA,CDR3 protein
few,-,TRBJ2-7,TRBV4-3,TGCGCCAGCAGCCAAGATCGACAAACCTACGAGCAGTACTTC,CASSQDRQTYEQYF
-,TRBD2,TRBJ2-5,TRBV4-2,TGTGCCAGCAGCCAAGATCTAAGGGGACTAGCGGGGAAAGAGACCCAGTACTTC,CASSQDLRGLAGKETQYF
-,-,TRBJ1-3,TRBV29-1,TGCAGCGTAGCAGGGGTTACCTCTGGAAACACCATATATTTT,CSVAGVTSGNTIYF
-,-,TRBJ1-2,TRBV24-1,TGTGCCACCAGTGATTTACAGGTTCCGCATGGCTACACCTTC,CATSDLQVPHGYTF
-,-,TRBJ1-5,TRBV12-3/TRBV12-4,TGCGCAGCTGGGGGCCCAGGCAATCAGCCCCAGCATTTT,CAAGGPGNQPQHF
few,TRBD1,TRBJ1-5,TRBV5-6,TGTGCCAGCAGCTTGGAAGGACAGGGCCTCAATCAGCCCCAGCATTTT,CASSLEGQGLNQPQHF
-,TRBD1,TRBJ1-5,TRBV7-6,TGTGCCAGCAGCCCCGGGACAGCATATAGCAATCAGCCCCAGCATTTT,CASSPGTAYSNQPQHF
many,TRBD2,TRBJ2-1,TRBV4-1,TGCGCCAGCAGCCAAGAGGGCTCTAGCGGGGGTCTCAATGAGCAGTTCTTC,CASSQEGSSGGLNEQFF
few,-,TRBJ2-7,TRBV7-9,TGTGCCAGCACCATGCCGGGATTCCCCTCCTACGAGCAGTACTTC,CASTMPGFPSYEQYF
few,TRBD1,TRBJ2-7,TRBV5-1,TGCGCCAGCGGCCCCCAGGGGGCTGGCGAGCAGTACTTC,CASGPQGAGEQYF
few,-,TRBJ2-7,TRBV5-1,TGCGCCAGCAGCATGCAACAGGGCTACGAGCAGTACTTC,CASSMQQGYEQYF
-,-,TRBJ1-2,TRBV7-2,TGTGCCAGCAGCACCCCCTCGGGGTTTAATGGCTACACCTTC,CASSTPSGFNGYTF
once,-,TRBJ2-1,TRBV30,TGTGCCTGGAGAAGAGAAAGAGCTTACAATGAGCAGTTCTTC,CAWRRERAYNEQFF
once,TRBD1,TRBJ2-3,TRBV7-2,TGTGCCAGCAGCGGGCAGACAGGGGCCGACACAGATACGCAGTATTTT,CASSGQTGADTDTQYF
few,-,TRBJ2-5,TRBV3-1,TGTGCCAGTCGGGTCCCCGGGCGGGAGACCCAGTACTTC,CASRVPGRETQYF
few,-,TRBJ2-7,TRBV7-9,TGTGCCAGCAGCTCGCCCCGGGAGCCACGGCAGTACTTC,CASSSPREPRQYF
-,-,TRBJ2-5,TRBV5-1,TGCGCCAGCAGCTTCTCGGACGGACGTCCGCGGACCCAGTACTTC,CASSFSDGRPRTQYF
-,TRBD2,TRBJ2-5,TRBV5-1,TGCGCCAGCAGCACACAGCGGGGGTTAGAGACCCAGTACTTC,CASSTQRGLETQYF
-,-,TRBJ1-1,TRBV29-1,TGCAGCGTTGAAGATCTGGAGGGCAGGGCCACTGAAGCTTTCTTT,CSVEDLEGRATEAFF
few,-,TRBJ1-6,TRBV5-1,TGCGCCAGCAGCCGACGGGGCAGGGACAATTCACCCCTCCACTTT,CASSRRGRDNSPLHF
-,-,TRBJ2-7,TRBV25-1,TGTGCCAGCAGTGAATTAGGGGGAAGAGAAGGGAACGAGCAGTACTTC,CASSELGGREGNEQYF
-,-,TRBJ2-7,TRBV27,TGTGCCACCAGGGGGGCGTCGGCCTACGAGCAGTACTTC,CATRGASAYEQYF
-,-,TRBJ2-7,TRBV12-3/TRBV12-4,TGTGCCAGCAGCTGGGGTGCTGGAGGTAGGAACGAGCAGTACTTC,CASSWGAGGRNEQYF